The clone carrying this T cell receptor beta chain was picked up many times. Specified time point: patch test 2, 6 weeks after DPC sensitization. Treatment in this sample: therapeutic diphenylcyclopropenone sensitization with weekly scalp DPC. The CDR3 totals 14 residues. The V gene lost 6 bases and the J gene lost 4 bases, with 15 bases spanning the gap. The library gave individual cDNA molecules unique molecular identifiers. TCRdb redid the calling of the RACE reads with MiXCR, one entry per CDR3 protein. The sample yields 35,000 to 45,000 distinct CDR3 sequences, approximately 9% seen once. The entry originates in a study of human T cells and chemical hapten exposure. Study as a whole: 2% DPC applied to a 2 cm by 2 cm arm area sensitized donors.

The material sequenced was whole blood, taken in connection with sensitization to the hapten diphenylcyclopropenone (DPC). The chain couples TRBV12-3 or TRBV12-4 to TRBJ2-5; D uncertain. The TCR comes from a woman aged 40-49 years with alopecia areata. Some clones in this sample may be carry-over from other donors' samples. CDR3 residues: CASSEVVLPETQYF. CDR3 nucleotide sequence: TGTGCCAGCAGCGAGGTAGTTCTTCCAGAGACCCAGTACTTC.